This record looks at one T cell receptor beta chain sequence and its context. Its recognized antigen is unknown. Base qualities are missing; no much larger clone stands one base away. The data are from a study of blood T cell repertoires in COVID-19 (dated by TCRdb to the early 2020s). About the study as a whole: Samples from collaborators originated in the United States, Italy and Spain and spanned both the acute and convalescent phases of COVID-19. The material from the prospective study consisted of cDNA or gDNA derived from T cells, B-cell-depleted T cells, or PBMCs. The dataset comprised deeply sampled blood TCRbeta repertoires from subjects exposed to, actively infected with, or recovered from COVID-19. The samples were drawn from two sources: the first 160 participants of the ongoing ImmuneRACE study, and 1,254 subjects contributed by 6 global collaborators. Sample metadata almost always included a de-identified subject ID, COVID-19 status, age in years and sex. The repertoires were released in a freely available public database meant as a resource for research on the immune response to SARS-CoV-2. Where HLA class I and class II types were available, the types were taken from metadata supplied by the sample provider, not from assay-based typing.

General findings and caveats noted by the study authors: The quantity of clinical and demographic metadata differed by source and by participant and was supplied without curation.

Based on the germline V gene (reference sequence), the CDR1 and CDR2 sequences are MNHEY and SMNVEV. The CDR3 contains 14 residues, cysteine and phenylalanine counted. The sequence is cut down to CDR3 DNA, 42 bases in frame from base 1. At the junction V is shortened by 6 bases and J by 6 bases, with 15 bases in between. The immunoSEQ Assay, a bias-controlled multiplex PCR, was used to amplify TCRbeta CDR3 regions from genomic DNA. Per the source publication's procedure: Within the assay, amplification of reference gene primers was used to estimate how many nucleated cells each sample contained. To quantify the absolute abundance of each unique TCRbeta CDR3 rearrangement, sequence reads were collapsed and filtered. Productive Simpson clonality was computed per sample as the square root of Simpson's diversity index over productive rearrangements. Not all clones reach the TCRdb copy of this immuneACCESS table, which keeps in-frame sequences only. Checked studies attribute under half of the gap to unresolved V genes and leave the rest unexplained. The D gene and trimming were derived from the DNA, and the V and J assignments and clone size from that table. Here the sample has under 80,000 clones; around 85% occur a single time. In total, the top ten clones hold approximately 15% of the sample.

Collaborating institutions collected whole blood in K2EDTA tubes following their own protocols. For TCRbeta analysis, collaborators shipped samples as frozen whole blood, isolated PBMCs, or DNA extracted from either of those sample types. The sequenced material came from peripheral blood. The TCR originated in a man older than 75 in a cohort sampled during active COVID-19. The chain links TRBV27 with TRBJ2-1, with a tentative D gene TRBD2 over 6 matching bases. The bases are TGTGCCAGCAGCGTTCTGGCGGGGATCAATGAGCAGTTCTTC. This yields the protein CASSVLAGINEQFF.